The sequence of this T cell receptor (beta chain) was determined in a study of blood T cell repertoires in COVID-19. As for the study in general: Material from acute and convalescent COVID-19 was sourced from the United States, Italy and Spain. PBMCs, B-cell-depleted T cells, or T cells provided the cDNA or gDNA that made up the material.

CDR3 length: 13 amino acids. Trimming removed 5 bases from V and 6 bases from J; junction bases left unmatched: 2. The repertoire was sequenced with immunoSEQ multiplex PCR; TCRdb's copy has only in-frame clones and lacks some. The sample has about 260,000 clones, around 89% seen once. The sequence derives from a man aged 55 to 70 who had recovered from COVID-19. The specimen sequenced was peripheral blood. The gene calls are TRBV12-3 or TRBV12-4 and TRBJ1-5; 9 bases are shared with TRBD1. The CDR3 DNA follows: TGTGCCAGCAGTCGGGACAGGGTTCAGCCCCAGCATTTT. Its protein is CASSRDRVQPQHF.